The source of this TCR beta chain is a study of T cell responses to AZD1222 COVID-19 vaccine. About this clone: Its antigen is unknown.

Some clones are missing from TCRdb's copy, which holds only in-frame ones; the method was immunoSEQ multiplex PCR. The table has under 80,000 clones, roughly 84% seen once. Study-wide points: Donor demographics were predominantly white British with a female majority; clonal diversity may be underestimated. A reported finding is that nearly half of spike-specific TCRs target unmutated variant regions.

The sample here was peripheral blood, taken on day 0 of AZD1222 vaccination. The sequence derives from an adult in good health.

The CDR3, as DNA: TGTGCCAGTAGTGCTATAACCGGGCGGGGAGGGAATGAGCAGTTCTTC. Translated, it gives CASSAITGRGGNEQFF. The chain is built from TRBV19 and TRBJ2-1; 7 nucleotides match TRBD2. V lost 5 bases to trimming and J lost 7 bases; unmatched junction nucleotides: 14. CDR1 LNHDA and CDR2 SQIVND come from the germline V gene (reference sequence). The CDR3 has 16 residues. Together with reference TRBV19 and TRBJ2-1, the CDR3 gives the full variable domain: DGGITQSPKYLFRKEGQNVTLSCEQNLNHDAMYWYRQDPGQGLRLIYYSQIVNDFQKGDIAEGYSVSREKKESFPLTVTSAQKNPTAFYLCASSAITGRGGNEQFFGPGTRLTVL.